Listed below are T cell receptor beta chains from one sample, sequenced in a study of vaccination and CD4 T cells after COVID-19. Their target antigens are unknown. TCRdb re-analysed the PCR reads in MiXCR, keeping a single row per CDR3 protein. The data show thousands of distinct CDR3 sequences, with 45% to 50% seen just once and 20% held by the top ten. Input material: CD4+ T cells from blood, cultured in vitro. These receptors were collected from a human donor who had recovered from COVID-19. The conserved cysteine and the conserved F or W are not part of the CDR3 here. Each record gives: clone size, V gene, CDR3 protein. The size entry is marked missing in some rows and otherwise reads once, few, many or a size class.

clone size: few; V gene: TRBV4-3; CDR3 protein: ASSQDFSWREAGAKNIQY
clone size: few; V gene: TRBV20-1; CDR3 protein: SAHRGSNQPQH
clone size: .; V gene: TRBV6-1; CDR3 protein: ASSERVTLYEQY
clone size: .; V gene: TRBV20-1; CDR3 protein: SARDQGRAYEKLF
clone size: .; V gene: TRBV5-1; CDR3 protein: ASSLSPPTSGGHAYEQY
clone size: few; V gene: TRBV20-1; CDR3 protein: SARQTGFELGNTIY
clone size: .; V gene: TRBV5-1; CDR3 protein: ASSDGTGLGYGYT
clone size: medium-sized; V gene: TRBV12-3/TRBV12-4; CDR3 protein: ASRVTGNQPQH
clone size: .; V gene: TRBV10-3; CDR3 protein: AISVASYEQY
clone size: once; V gene: TRBV28; CDR3 protein: ASSLWGGVEQY
clone size: medium-sized; V gene: TRBV6-5; CDR3 protein: ASSSQGNGYT
clone size: .; V gene: TRBV29-1; CDR3 protein: SVSDRGPDTQY
clone size: .; V gene: TRBV6-2/TRBV6-3; CDR3 protein: ASSSSRGPPKSYEQY
clone size: .; V gene: TRBV6-2/TRBV6-3; CDR3 protein: ASSFTSGSTDTQY
clone size: .; V gene: TRBV20-1; CDR3 protein: SAQGQLNQPQH